One T cell receptor (beta chain) is described in this entry. Libraries were prepared by immunoSEQ multiplex PCR; TCRdb keeps only in-frame clonotypes and omits some of them. This sample carries a few hundred thousand clones, about 90% of them seen once, and the ten largest clones take around 0.96%. The CDR3 consists of 14 residues. Germline-derived CDR1 and CDR2 are SEHNR and FQNEAQ (reference sequence). With 2 bases removed from V and 0 bases from J, the gap between germline ends came to 5 bases. The Seattle patients, enrolled during active infection, were followed longitudinally. This sample stems from a study of blood T cell repertoires in COVID-19. Study summary: Researchers got acute and convalescent COVID-19 samples from the United States, Italy and Spain.

This TCR was recovered from a woman aged 40 to 50 with COVID-19, enrolled during active disease. The chain combines TRBV7-9 with TRBJ2-1; D is ambiguous. Source material: peripheral blood. Here the CDR3 reads CASSLPSSYNEQFF. The CDR3 coding sequence is TGTGCCAGCAGCTTACCGAGCTCCTACAATGAGCAGTTCTTC.